The clone carrying this TCR beta chain showed up just a few times. What it binds is not known. CDR3 length: 12 amino acids. Germline CDR1 reads MNHNS; CDR2 reads SASEGT. The V gene lost 7 bases and the J gene lost 10 bases, with 11 bases spanning the gap. Using its own MiXCR run on the PCR reads, TCRdb lists one record per CDR3 protein. The sample yields 11,000 to 15,000 distinct CDR3 sequences, roughly three quarters seen once. The sample is drawn from a study of vaccination and CD4 T cells after COVID-19. Overall study context: Sampling after COVID took place at a median of around 110 days (range 35 to 161) following diagnosis.

Study-wide findings and caveats: Convalescent patients' vaccine-specific clones were spike mono-reactive in 304 of 307 cases.

All positive PCR tests were dated between March and December 2020, predating US Alpha, Beta and Delta variants. The gene calls are TRBV6-1 and TRBJ1-6; TRBD1 might be the D (5 bases). Sequenced here: CD4+ T cells from blood, sampled after SARS-CoV-2 vaccination. This TCR was sampled from a human donor who had recovered from COVID-19. CDR3 in amino acids: CASKRGGSPLHF. CDR3 sequence (DNA): TGTGCCAGCAAGAGGGGAGGCTCACCCCTCCACTTT.